This passage covers 2 T cell receptor beta chains from one sample sequenced in a study of blood T cell repertoires in COVID-19. Profiling relied on immunoSEQ multiplex PCR, and the TCRdb table lists in-frame clones only, not all of them. The table records a few hundred thousand clones, approximately 86% of them present only once. The sample comprised PBMCs or T cells enriched from blood (not recorded which). The receptors originated from a woman younger than 45 who had recovered from COVID-19.

The chain carries TRBV5-1 and TRBJ1-1; no firm D call. Trimming removed 6 bases at V and 2 bases at J, with 17 bases between. Per the germline V gene, CDR1 is SGHRS and CDR2 is YFSETQ. CDR3 length: 15 amino acids. In nucleotides, the CDR3 is TGCGCCAGCACCATTGGGTGGGAGGGAAACACTGAAGCTTTCTTT. This codes for CASTIGWEGNTEAFF.

This clone was picked up one time. The chain recombines TRBV6-4 with TRBJ2-3; 14 nucleotides match TRBD2. Trimming took 6 bases from V and 1 from J; bases not matched to a gene: 3. Germline CDR1 is MRHNA and CDR2 is SNTAGT. This CDR3 is built from 16 residues. In DNA form, the CDR3 reads TGTGCCAGCAGCGGGACTAGCGGGGGAGGCACAGATACGCAGTATTTT. Protein sequence: CASSGTSGGGTDTQYF.